This TCR beta chain was identified during a study of control samples from healthy donors and cancer patients. J gave up 4 bases and V 3 bases, and 9 bases lay outside the gene matches. The CDR3 sequence is 16 residues long. Germline CDR1 is MRHNA and CDR2 is SNTAGT. The protocol was immunoSEQ multiplex PCR, while the TCRdb copy is restricted to in-frame clones and leaves out a portion. The table has 160,000 or so clones, more than 85% seen once. The chain couples TRBV6-4 to TRBJ2-1; 7 positions match TRBD2. The source is a woman in her twenties or thirties in good health. Input material: blood. The CDR3 region has the DNA TGTGCCAGCAGTGAAGATCGGGGCGGGAGTTACAATGAGCAGTTCTTC. Encoded protein: CASSEDRGGSYNEQFF.